The present T cell receptor beta chain was sequenced within a study of cytomegalovirus exposure and HLA in healthy donors. General study findings and limits: When a later analysis was performed, an Asian-associated ancestry cluster reportedly had fewer N-insertions than the roughly 630-donor mean. A later analysis appeared to link common viral pathogens to several of the most significant clusters.

The V gene's germline CDR1 is SEHNR and CDR2 FQNEAQ (reference sequence). Trimming pared 6 bases from V and 1 base from J, leaving 15 bases between. The CDR3 runs 15 residues. PCR employed 60 Vbeta and 13 Jbeta primers. Profiled with immunoSEQ multiplex PCR; TCRdb holds only in-frame clones, not every one. The profile shows around 300,000 clones, just under 85% of them singletons. This clone appeared a few times. The antigen is not known. The receptor's source is a woman aged 35 to 49 in good health and CMV-seropositive. Sample: PBMCs. The gene calls are TRBV7-9 and TRBJ1-2, with TRBD1 as a possible D gene (6 bases). The CDR3 region has the DNA TGTGCCAGCAGTTCAGGGGCAGACTTTAACTATGGCTACACCTTC. It codes for CASSSGADFNYGYTF.